This T cell receptor (beta chain) was sequenced in a study of Tregs in tolerant kidney transplant recipients. The CDR3 sequence is 15 residues long. The V and J ends lost 3 bases and 6 bases respectively, with 15 bases between them. Looked up from germline, CDR1 is LNHDA and CDR2 is SQIVND (reference sequence). Sequencing was performed with immunoSEQ multiplex PCR; in TCRdb, only in-frame clones are kept and a portion is missing. The table lists approximately 47,000 clones, approximately 89% of them singletons. Related graft donors supplied nonmyeloablative bone marrow transplants, and mixed chimerism was transient. Unstimulated regulatory T cells (CD4+CD25+CD127-), CD4+CD25- non-regulatory cells, CD4 and CD8 cells were FACS-sorted from thawed PBMCs.

The source is a human patient who received a combined kidney and bone marrow transplant. The graft donor may have contributed some T cells. This chain links TRBV19 with TRBJ2-4; no firm D call. The specimen was CD8+ T cells from blood (PBMCs), collected 12 months after the transplant. CDR3 protein: CASSILSGSGNIQYF. Here the CDR3 DNA reads TGTGCCAGTAGTATCCTTAGTGGGTCGGGAAACATTCAGTACTTC.